The rows below give T cell receptor beta chains drawn from one sample of a study of blood T cell repertoires in COVID-19. This table comes from immunoSEQ multiplex PCR, and its TCRdb copy is limited to in-frame clones, with some not included. The sample lists some 120,000 clones, roughly four fifths occurring once. Sequencing was performed on peripheral blood. The source is a human donor in a cohort sampled during active COVID-19. Both conserved end residues are trimmed from each CDR3.

>TRBJ2-2|TRBV5-4
ASSISSGQRELF
>TRBJ1-1|TRBV19
ASSVLQGGGTEAF
>TRBJ1-2|TRBV20-1
SASWTGQGYGYT
>TRBJ2-7|TRBV5-1
ASSLGGREQY
>TRBJ1-3|TRBV5-5
ASSPTGNSGNTIY
>TRBJ2-3|TRBV11-2
AGGTGVTDTQY
>TRBJ2-5|TRBV5-1
ASRRGGTLLETQY
>TRBJ2-3|TRBV19
ATLTGDTQY
>TRBJ2-1|TRBV3-1/TRBV3-2
ASSPLVGTKSYNEQF
>TRBJ2-7|TRBV11-2
ASSLPIAGSIHEQY
>TRBJ2-5|TRBV20-1
SASTSGGPQY
>TRBJ2-1|TRBV9
ASSPLREQF
>TRBJ2-1|TRBV12-5
ASGSDSRPYNEQF
>TRBJ2-5|TRBV11-3
ASSFEGAETQY
>TRBJ1-2|TRBV7-2
ASSSSGTGYGYT
>TRBJ1-5|TRBV5-5
ANSGTGNQPQH
>TRBJ2-2|TRBV5-6
ASSFSGETGELF
>TRBJ2-2|TRBV7-9
ASSQMGSLAGATGELF
>TRBJ2-2|TRBV7-2
ASSQGTGELF
>TRBJ1-4|TRBV2
ASSAGTGLEKLF
>TRBJ2-7|TRBV7-9
ASSLVRGLVISRVY
>TRBJ1-4|TRBV10-3
AISEVMGLLNEKLF
>TRBJ1-6|TRBV12-3/TRBV12-4
AAGAGGVGPLH
>TRBJ1-3|TRBV25-1
ASSDNDRTSGNTIY
>TRBJ1-3|TRBV15
ATSRDKSGGGDTIY
>TRBJ2-1|TRBV10-1
ASSDIANVRNEQF
>TRBJ2-1|TRBV19
ASSPLDRTHNEQF